This T cell receptor (beta chain) originates from a study of a mutant IDH1 vaccine in newly diagnosed glioma (dated by TCRdb to about 2021). Turning to the overall study: Patients received eight vaccinations in weeks 1, 3, 5, 7, 11, 15, 19 and 23, corresponding to visits V03 through V10. Vaccination was initiated 4-6 weeks after radiotherapy alone, or concurrently with temozolomide cycles in the chemotherapy-containing groups. Of the approximately 33 patients who were treated, around 62% were male and roughly 38% were female, and the mean age was roughly 40 years. Prior to enrollment, patients had been given standard therapy consisting of radiotherapy alone, temozolomide alone, or radiochemotherapy with temozolomide, with the combination given to most patients. Peripheral blood was drawn at six visits: V03 (baseline), V05, V07, V10, V12 and V13. For exploratory analyses, longitudinal TCRB deep sequencing was carried out in roughly 23 treated patients wherever samples were available. Findings and caveats that apply to the study as a whole: Across multiple MHC alleles, vaccine-induced immune responses were seen in around 93% of patients. The authors stated that sample limitations prevented analyses of patient blood samples from being reproduced. No apparent relationship was observed between pseudoprogression and alterations in the top peripheral T cell clonotypes detected by TCRB sequencing. PBMC samples for TCRB deep sequencing were selected based on availability.

Trimming at the junction amounts to 8 bases on V and 0 bases on J, and the germline ends lie 11 bases apart. There are 14 amino acids in the CDR3, from cysteine to phenylalanine inclusive. Only the CDR3 DNA is retained, 42 bases long and in frame from the first base. From the germline V gene (reference sequence), CDR1 is MNHEY and CDR2 is SMNVEV. For this clone: Its recognized antigen is unknown. Base qualities are missing; no much larger clone stands one base away.

The library was generated by the immunoSEQ multiplex PCR assay. Rearranged TCR beta chain sequences were amplified with the hsTCRB Kit following the manufacturer's protocol. An Illumina MiSeq was used to sequence the TCRB libraries. The source study handled its data this way. The kit vendor's proprietary platform handled demultiplexing, trimming and gene mapping. TCRdb carries this immuneACCESS record with in-frame sequences only. Its versions omit some clonotypes, under half of them owing to an unresolved V gene in the studies checked, with the rest unexplained. V, J and clone size derive from that table, while D and trimming were established from the DNA sequence. For this sample there are roughly 70,000 clones; roughly 83% appear just once. About 8.2% of the sample lies in the top ten. Taken with the paper, the label for time point translates to: week 11, during vaccination. Each vaccine dose was 300 ug of a 20-mer mutant IDH1 peptide in Montanide, given subcutaneously with topical imiquimod. Newly diagnosed WHO grade 3 or 4 IDH1-mutant astrocytomas showing loss of nuclear ATRX were present in the donors. The samples were drawn from NOA16, a multicentre, single-arm, open-label phase I trial in Germany that tested a mutant IDH1 peptide vaccine in humans for the first time. Genomic DNA for TCRB sequencing was extracted from EDTA blood using the DNeasy Blood and Tissue Kit.

The chain links TRBV27 with TRBJ1-5; a confident D gene designation cannot be given. This specimen was PBMCs, taken from a glioma patient whose treatment included an IDH1 peptide vaccine. The receptor was isolated from a woman in her forties or fifties with glioma. This receptor has the CDR3 CASGQVNSNQPQHF. In nucleotides, the sequence is TGTGCCAGCGGTCAGGTGAATAGCAATCAGCCCCAGCATTTT.